This TCR beta chain was obtained from a study of cytomegalovirus exposure and HLA in healthy donors. This clone was counted between two and nine times. Its antigen is as yet unknown. Study-wide findings and caveats: Cytomegalovirus status was reportedly diagnosed by the classifier with high sensitivity and specificity. V segments that were indistinguishable, TRBV6-2 and TRBV6-3 among them, were omitted from analysis.

Each donor's status was that of a healthy bone marrow donor. Primers: 60 Vbeta forward and 13 Jbeta reverse. Per the original data handling: Approximately 11 million of the about 80 million unique TCR beta chains counted in a later analysis were shared. Clones were sequenced by immunoSEQ multiplex PCR, and TCRdb holds only the in-frame ones, with some missing. Clone size and V and J calls were adopted from that table, with D and trimming inferred from the DNA. The sample includes around 130,000 clones, about two thirds of them seen just once. This CDR3 region has 15 residues. Looked up from germline, CDR1 is SGHTA and CDR2 is FQGNSA. With 5 bases removed from V and 4 bases from J, the gap between germline ends came to 17 bases.

The chain employs TRBV7-2 and TRBJ1-1; D might be TRBD1 (5 bases). The sample comprised PBMCs. The TCR originated in a woman aged 55 to 70 in good health and CMV-seropositive. The CDR3 nucleotides are TGTGCCAGCAGCCGTCGGGCGGGGGGATCCACTGAAGCTTTCTTT. It yields the protein CASSRRAGGSTEAFF.